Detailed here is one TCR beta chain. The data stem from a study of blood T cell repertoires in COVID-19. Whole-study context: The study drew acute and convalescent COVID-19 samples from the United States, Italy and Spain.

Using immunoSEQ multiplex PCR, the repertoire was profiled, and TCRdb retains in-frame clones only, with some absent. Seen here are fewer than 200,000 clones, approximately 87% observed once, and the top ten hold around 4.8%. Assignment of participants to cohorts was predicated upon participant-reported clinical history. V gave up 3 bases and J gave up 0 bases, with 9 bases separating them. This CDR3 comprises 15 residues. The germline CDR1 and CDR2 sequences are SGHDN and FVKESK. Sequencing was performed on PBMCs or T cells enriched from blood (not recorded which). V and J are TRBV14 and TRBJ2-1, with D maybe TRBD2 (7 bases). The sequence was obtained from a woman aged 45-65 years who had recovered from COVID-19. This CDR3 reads CASSQGGHSYNEQFF. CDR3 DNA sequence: TGTGCCAGCAGCCAGGGGGGGCACTCCTACAATGAGCAGTTCTTC.